This T cell receptor (beta chain) comes out of a study of blood T cell repertoires in COVID-19. Study in general: COVID-19 samples, acute and convalescent, were from the United States, Italy and Spain.

J gave up 7 bases and V 0 bases, and 10 bases lay outside the gene matches. Germline lookup yields CDR1 SGDLS and CDR2 YYNGEE. The CDR3 has 17 residues. Data came from immunoSEQ multiplex PCR; TCRdb stores just in-frame clones and leaves some out. The table records about 160,000 clones, roughly 85% of them present only once. The V gene is TRBV9, the J gene TRBJ2-1; 10 bases map to TRBD1. The material sequenced was peripheral blood. This TCR was recovered from a woman of 80 years or more with active or convalescent COVID-19. The CDR3 DNA reads TGTGCCAGCAGCGTAGTAGGGAGACAGGGGGCAGGGAATGAGCAGTTCTTC. Its protein is CASSVVGRQGAGNEQFF.